The present TCR beta chain was sequenced within a study of ipilimumab plus nivolumab after autologous stem cell transplantation (dated by TCRdb to the early 2020s). With regard to the full study: The median number of doses received by trial patients was about five for ipilimumab and 7 to 9 for nivolumab. Both primary refractory and relapsed disease were represented in the DLBCL cohort, where 18-month progression-free survival was 85.7% and 28.6%, respectively. Patients with high-risk diffuse large B cell lymphoma, mature T cell lymphoma, or multiple myeloma undergoing autologous transplant were enrolled in the trial. Some 35 patients made up the trial's intent-to-treat population. Study-level results and caveats: Combined checkpoint inhibition as post-transplant consolidation was concluded by the authors to appear tolerable. Per the authors, a biologic rationale for further study of the post-transplant checkpoint inhibition approach was offered by T cell receptor repertoire, regulatory T cell phenotype and gut microbiota profiles.

This clone was counted once. Its antigen remains unidentified. No much larger clonotype is one base removed from it; base qualities were not supplied. Starting 14 to 28 days after the autologous transplant, patients began checkpoint therapy, which included ipilimumab at 1 mg/kg intravenously on day 1 of selected weeks. Patients received nivolumab at 3 mg/kg intravenously on day 1 of weeks 1, 4, 7, 10, and every two weeks through week 26. Combined checkpoint inhibition with ipilimumab and nivolumab as consolidation after autologous stem cell transplantation was tested in a Phase Ib clinical trial. The library was generated by the immunoSEQ multiplex PCR assay. TCRdb stores this immuneACCESS table with in-frame sequences only. Part of the clones is absent; in the studies checked, under half of the shortfall reflects unresolved V genes, and no reason is known for the rest. Within this sample are approximately 17,000 clones, with over 60% of them counted one time only. 20% of the sample lies in the top ten.

Specimen: PBMCs, collected in a trial of ipilimumab plus nivolumab as post-transplant consolidation. The TCR sequence derives from a male donor with diffuse large B-cell lymphoma.

The sequenced DNA is TGCGCCAGCAGCTTGGTTCCAGGGTACAACTATGGCTACACCTTC. This translates into CASSLVPGYNYGYTF. The rearrangement joined TRBV5-1 to TRBJ1-2; TRBD1 is a possible D gene, resting on 5 matching bases. The CDR3 spans 15 residues, from the cysteine through the phenylalanine. Only the CDR3 portion is preserved as DNA: 45 bases, with reading frame beginning at the first base. V and J are truncated by 0 bases and 2 bases respectively, leaving an intervening sequence of 11 bases. The germline V gene encodes CDR1 SGHRS and CDR2 YFSETQ.